The T cell receptor beta chain under discussion was sequenced for a study of graft-versus-host responses after intestinal transplantation. Study outcomes and limitations: Ileal or blood samples showed some GvH clones first, and such clones were also found in recipient marrow.

Graft specimens yielded both intraepithelial and lamina propria lymphocytes. The protocol was immunoSEQ multiplex PCR, while the TCRdb copy is restricted to in-frame clones and leaves out a portion. The sample carries 3,500 to 5,000 clones, around three quarters recorded once. In regard to this clone: The target antigen is unknown.

The TCR was taken from a human patient who received an intestinal transplant, so some T cells may come from the graft donor. The sample in question was ileum tissue, obtained approximately 340 days after intestinal transplantation.

The CDR3 region has the DNA TGTGCCAGCGGGGAGACTAGCGGGCCTAACTACGAGCAGTACTTC. Translation gives CASGETSGPNYEQYF. The chain joins TRBV2 to TRBJ2-7; 10 bases line up with TRBD2. This CDR3 has 15 residues. V was pared by 8 bases and J by 3 bases, with 10 bases of the junction left unmatched. Germline V gene data show CDR1 as SNHLY and CDR2 as FYNNEI.